The 11 T cell receptor beta chains below were found in one sample sequenced in a study of vaccination effects on CD4 cells after COVID-19. Antigens of these TCRs are unknown. The protocol was immunoSEQ multiplex PCR, while the TCRdb copy is restricted to in-frame clones and leaves out a portion. The sample records 7,500 to 10,000 clones, about 75% being singletons. Culturing for around 10 days preceded CD4+ T cell isolation. Participants received two doses of either the BNT162b2 or mRNA-1273 vaccine. Sequencing used CD4+ T cells from PBMCs cultured without peptide, obtained after COVID-19 vaccination. Source of these receptors: a human donor who received a COVID-19 vaccine.

The chain uses TRBV5-1 and TRBJ2-7; 8 bases are shared with TRBD2. Germline-derived CDR1 and CDR2 are SGHRS and YFSETQ. The CDR3 totals 14 residues. Germline trimming cut 7 bases from V and 0 bases from J; bases unmatched to any gene: 6. Here the CDR3 DNA reads TGCGCCAGCCTCGGGGGGGCGAGCTCCTACGAGCAGTACTTC. This translates into CASLGGASSYEQYF.

The rearrangement uses TRBV4-2 and TRBJ1-2; 7 nucleotides align to TRBD1. This CDR3 contains 15 residues. Trimming took 1 base from V and 4 from J; bases not matched to a gene: 6. Germline CDR1 and CDR2: LGHNA and YNFKEQ. Here the CDR3 reads CASSQGKEGAYGYTF. DNA of the CDR3: TGTGCCAGCAGCCAAGGGAAGGAGGGGGCCTATGGCTACACCTTC.

This clone appeared a single time. This chain uses TRBV2 with TRBJ2-3, with unresolved D. From germline, CDR1 is SNHLY and CDR2 FYNNEI. The CDR3 sequence is 13 residues long. The germline V and J ends were trimmed by 6 bases and 2 bases, with 9 bases remaining between them. CDR3 protein: CASRLRVTDTQYF. The CDR3 coding sequence is TGTGCCAGCAGGCTAAGGGTCACAGATACGCAGTATTTT.

The V call is TRBV19, the J call TRBJ2-2; TRBD2 is a possible D gene (6 bases). CDR3 length: 16 residues. CDR1 LNHDA and CDR2 SQIVND come from the germline V gene (reference sequence). Deletions cut 6 bases from V and 5 bases from J, with 19 bases between. The CDR3 DNA sequence: TGTGCCAGTAGGCCCTTGGGGCGGGGAGATACCGGGGAGCTGTTTTTT. This translates into CASRPLGRGDTGELFF.

The chain joins TRBV29-1 to TRBJ2-7; TRBD2 aligns across 9 bases. CDR1 is SQVTM and CDR2 is ANQGSEA in the germline V gene. This CDR3 is 13 amino acids long. The trim removed 7 bases at V and 0 bases at J, leaving 4 bases unmatched. Written as DNA, the CDR3 is TGCAGCGGGCGGCGGGAGGGCTCCTACGAGCAGTACTTC. It specifies CSGRREGSYEQYF.

V usage is TRBV5-4 and J usage is TRBJ2-5; D not resolved. The length of the CDR3 is 14 residues. V was cut by 0 bases and J by 4 bases, with 10 bases left in between. Germline lookup yields CDR1 SGHNT and CDR2 YYREEE (reference sequence). CDR3 DNA: TGTGCCAGCAGCTTGGCCACCAGTTCAGAGACCCAGTACTTC. This translates into CASSLATSSETQYF. Full variable domain (outside the CDR3, taken from reference TRBV5-4 and TRBJ2-5): ETGVTQSPTHLIKTRGQQVTLRCSSQSGHNTVSWYQQALGQGPQFIFQYYREEENGRGNFPPRFSGLQFPNYSSELNVNALELDDSALYLCASSLATSSETQYFGPGTRLLVL.

The chain uses TRBV7-7 and TRBJ2-3, with TRBD2 matching 8 bases. Per the germline V gene, CDR1 is SSHAT and CDR2 is FNYEAQ (reference sequence). CDR3 length equals 16 residues. The CDR3 sequence is CASTDGIAGCTDTQYF. DNA of the CDR3: TGTGCTTCGACCGACGGGATAGCGGGATGCACAGATACGCAGTATTTT.

The chain carries TRBV20-1 and TRBJ2-4, with D unclear. V gave up 3 bases and J gave up 7 bases, with 13 bases separating them. Germline lookup yields CDR1 DFQATT and CDR2 SNEGSKA (reference sequence). CDR3 length: 13 amino acids. The CDR3 protein is CSASGLLGNIQYF. Written as DNA, the CDR3 is TGCAGTGCTAGTGGGCTCCTGGGGAACATTCAGTACTTC.

The J gene is TRBJ1-5, the V gene TRBV28; weak D call: TRBD1 (5 bases). The CDR3 has 18 amino acids. CDR1 and CDR2 from the germline V gene are MDHEN and SYDVKM. Trimming stripped 2 bases from V and 1 base from J, with 18 bases between. The CDR3 DNA sequence: TGTGCCAGCAGTTTAAAGCTTCTTGGGGGACGCAGCAATCAGCCCCAGCATTTT. This encodes CASSLKLLGGRSNQPQHF.

This sequence joins TRBV27 and TRBJ1-2, with D perhaps TRBD1 (5 bases). The V gene's germline CDR1 is MNHEY and CDR2 SMNVEV (reference sequence). The CDR3 consists of 15 residues. V lost 4 bases and J lost 0, with 12 bases in between. CDR3 bases: TGTGCCAGCAGTTCGGGGGACGGATCTAACTATGGCTACACCTTC. It yields the protein CASSSGDGSNYGYTF.

V gene TRBV2 combines with J gene TRBJ1-5; 12 positions agree with TRBD1. The CDR3 extends over 15 amino acids. V was clipped by 6 bases and J by 4 bases; unmatched bases: 4. The V gene's germline CDR1 is SNHLY and CDR2 FYNNEI. The CDR3: CASSWGQGANQPQHF. CDR3 nucleotides: TGTGCCAGCAGCTGGGGACAGGGGGCAAATCAGCCCCAGCATTTT.